The 5 T cell receptor beta chains below come from one sample, sequenced in a study of beta chain features in type 1 diabetes. Expressed TCRB transcripts were sequenced after all isolated RNA was converted to cDNA. Clones were sequenced by immunoSEQ multiplex PCR, and TCRdb holds only the in-frame ones, with some missing. The data show some 410,000 clones, approximately 10% seen once. The sequencing sample was made of naive CD4+ T cells from blood. The receptors shown here come from a woman aged 18-29 years in good health.

This chain links TRBV2 with TRBJ2-3, with a tentative D call TRBD1 (5 bases). The V gene's germline CDR1 is SNHLY and CDR2 FYNNEI. This CDR3 is 14 amino acids long. Deletions cut 4 bases from V and 2 bases from J, with 10 bases between. The CDR3 loop is CASSGQRLTDTQYF. The CDR3 DNA is TGTGCCAGCAGTGGACAGAGACTCACAGATACGCAGTATTTT.

The chain is built from TRBV7-2 and TRBJ2-2; D is perhaps TRBD2 (5 bases). Per germline, CDR1 SGHTA and CDR2 FQGNSA. The CDR3 has 15 amino acids. The ends were cut back, 4 bases at V and 7 bases at J, with 16 bases in the middle. CDR3 DNA sequence: TGTGCCAGCAGCTATTCCCGGGATTCGGGCGGGGAGCTGTTTTTT. Protein: CASSYSRDSGGELFF.

A remark on this clone: An end of the junction differs from the germline gene, which may be a read error. This chain uses TRBV7-7 with TRBJ2-5; D remains unclear. Germline V gives CDR1 SSHAT, CDR2 FNYEAQ (reference sequence). The CDR3 runs to 13 residues. The CDR3 coding sequence is TGTGCTAGCAGCTTCGGTCTGCTGGAGACCCAGTACTTC. It is translated as CASSFGLLETQYF.

The chain combines TRBV6-7 with TRBJ2-1, with no clear D. TRBV6-7 is identified as an open reading frame with a role that is uncertain. V lost 7 bases and J 2 bases, leaving 15 bases between the germline ends. CDR3 length equals 15 residues. In nucleotides, the CDR3 is TGTGCCAGCATGGGAAATAAGGGTCCCTACAATGAGCAGTTCTTC. This gives the protein CASMGNKGPYNEQFF.

The chain has TRBV6-6 and TRBJ1-1; a possible D gene is TRBD1 (5 bases). The CDR3 runs to 13 residues. The V end was cut by 6 bases, the J end by 1 base, with 9 bases between. Germline V gene sequence: CDR1 MNHNY, CDR2 SVGAGI (reference sequence). The CDR3 sequence: CASSKGRNTEAFF. The CDR3, as DNA: TGTGCCAGCAGCAAGGGGAGGAACACTGAAGCTTTCTTT.